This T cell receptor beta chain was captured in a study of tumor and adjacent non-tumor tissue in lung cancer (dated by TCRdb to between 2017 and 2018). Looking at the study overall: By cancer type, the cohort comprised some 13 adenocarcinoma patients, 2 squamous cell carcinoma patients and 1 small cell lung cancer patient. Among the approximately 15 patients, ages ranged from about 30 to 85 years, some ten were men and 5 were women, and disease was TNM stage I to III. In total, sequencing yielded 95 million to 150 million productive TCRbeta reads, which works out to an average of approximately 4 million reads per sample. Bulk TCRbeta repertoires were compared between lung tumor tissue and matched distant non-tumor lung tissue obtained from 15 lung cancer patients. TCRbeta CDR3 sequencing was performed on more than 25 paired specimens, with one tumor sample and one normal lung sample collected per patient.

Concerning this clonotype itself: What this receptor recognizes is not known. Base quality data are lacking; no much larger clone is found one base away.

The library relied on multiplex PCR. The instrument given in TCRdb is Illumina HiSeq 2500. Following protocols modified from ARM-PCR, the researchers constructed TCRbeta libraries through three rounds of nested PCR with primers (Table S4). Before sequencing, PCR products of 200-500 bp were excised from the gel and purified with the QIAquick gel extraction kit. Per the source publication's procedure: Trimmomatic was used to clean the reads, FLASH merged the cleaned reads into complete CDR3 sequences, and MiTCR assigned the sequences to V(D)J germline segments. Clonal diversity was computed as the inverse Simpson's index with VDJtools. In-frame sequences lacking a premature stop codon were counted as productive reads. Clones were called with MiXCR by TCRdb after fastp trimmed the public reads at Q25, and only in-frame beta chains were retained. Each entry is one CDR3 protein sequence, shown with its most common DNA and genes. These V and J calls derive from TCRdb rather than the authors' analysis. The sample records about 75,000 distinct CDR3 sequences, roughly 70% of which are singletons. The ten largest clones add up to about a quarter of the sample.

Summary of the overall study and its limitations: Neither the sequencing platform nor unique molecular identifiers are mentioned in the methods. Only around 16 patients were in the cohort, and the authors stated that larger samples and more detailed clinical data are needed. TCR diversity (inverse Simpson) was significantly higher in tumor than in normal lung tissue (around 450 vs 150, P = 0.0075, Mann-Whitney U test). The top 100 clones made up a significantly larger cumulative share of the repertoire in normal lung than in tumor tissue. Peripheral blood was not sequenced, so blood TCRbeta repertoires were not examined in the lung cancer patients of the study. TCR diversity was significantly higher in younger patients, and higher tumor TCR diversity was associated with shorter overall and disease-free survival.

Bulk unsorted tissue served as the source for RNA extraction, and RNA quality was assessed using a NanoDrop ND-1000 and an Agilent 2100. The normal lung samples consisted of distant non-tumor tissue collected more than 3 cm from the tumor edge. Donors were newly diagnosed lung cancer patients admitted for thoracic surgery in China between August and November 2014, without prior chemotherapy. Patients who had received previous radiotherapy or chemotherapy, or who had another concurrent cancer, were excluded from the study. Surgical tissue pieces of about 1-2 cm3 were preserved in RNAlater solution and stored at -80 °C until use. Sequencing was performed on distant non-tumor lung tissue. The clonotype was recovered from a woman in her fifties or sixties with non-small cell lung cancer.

CDR3 loop: CASQIYPELGGGYTF. The bases are TGTGCCAGCCAAATCTATCCCGAGCTCGGGGGTGGCTACACCTTC. The sequence links TRBV6-1 to TRBJ1-2; TRBD1 is a weak D gene call, 5 bases matching. The CDR1 and CDR2 encoded by the germline V gene are MNHNS and SASEGT. V is pared back by 8 bases and J by 7 bases, with 23 bases lying between the germline termini. There are 15 amino acids in the CDR3, from cysteine to phenylalanine inclusive. The retained sequence is limited to the CDR3, 45 bases, with the frame set at the first base.